This passage covers 2 T cell receptor beta chains from one sample sequenced in a study of cytomegalovirus exposure and HLA in healthy donors. Primers: 60 Vbeta forward and 13 Jbeta reverse. Repertoires were generated with immunoSEQ multiplex PCR, while TCRdb's copy carries only in-frame clones and drops some. The sample has 100,000 to 150,000 clones, approximately 80% seen once. Sequenced: PBMCs. The receptors were gathered from a man aged 35 to 55 in good health and CMV-seronegative.

The chain carries TRBV14 and TRBJ2-2; D is ambiguous. Germline V CDR1 and CDR2: SGHDN, FVKESK. CDR3 size: 15 residues. V lost 0 bases, J lost 1 base, and 6 bases lay in between. The CDR3 DNA is TGTGCCAGCAGCCAAGATTCGTGGAACACCGGGGAGCTGTTTTTT. Protein product: CASSQDSWNTGELFF.

The V and J genes are TRBV7-2 and TRBJ1-1; D is possibly TRBD1 (5 bases). Trimming removed 5 bases at V and 4 bases at J, with 11 bases between. CDR1 and CDR2 from the germline V gene are SGHTA and FQGNSA. The CDR3 extends over 13 amino acids. The CDR3 DNA reads TGTGCCAGCAGCGTGCGGGACCTCACTGAAGCTTTCTTT. Its protein product is CASSVRDLTEAFF.